This entry lists 8 T cell receptor beta chains sequenced from one sample in a study of blood T cell repertoires in COVID-19. Measured with immunoSEQ multiplex PCR; TCRdb has only the in-frame clones, and not every one. The data hold 390,000 or so clones, with 89% observed a single time. Sequences were obtained from peripheral blood. The origin of the receptors is a woman under 40 with COVID-19, enrolled during active disease.

The chain employs TRBV6-6 and TRBJ2-2; no firm D call. The germline V gene encodes CDR1 MNHNY and CDR2 SVGAGI (reference sequence). Trimming took off 4 bases at V and 1 base at J, with 13 bases between the two ends. CDR3 length: 16 residues. The CDR3 sequence: CASSFTPSGNTGELFF. The CDR3 DNA sequence: TGTGCCAGCAGTTTCACCCCGAGTGGGAACACCGGGGAGCTGTTTTTT.

This clone was observed a handful of times. Germline and junction disagree at one end, which may indicate a read error. The chain couples TRBV7-7 to TRBJ1-6; 8 nucleotides align to TRBD1. This CDR3 is built from 13 residues. CDR1 and CDR2 from the germline V gene are SSHAT and FNYEAQ (reference sequence). CDR3 nucleotide sequence: TGTGCTAGCAGTAGAGACAGGGGCTCACCCCTCCACTTT. Its protein is CASSRDRGSPLHF. Full variable domain (rest looked up from reference TRBV7-7 and TRBJ1-6): GAGVSQSPRYKVTKRGQDVTLRCDPISSHATLYWYQQALGQGPEFLTYFNYEAQPDKSGLPSDRFSAERPEGSISTLTIQRTEQRDSAMYRCASSRDRGSPLHFGNGTRLTVT.

The V call is TRBV18, the J call TRBJ2-2, with a tentative D call TRBD1 (6 bases). Trimming removed 3 bases at V and 3 bases at J, with 17 bases between. Germline CDR1 and CDR2: KGHSH and LQKENI. This CDR3 has 17 residues. In nucleotides, the CDR3 is TGTGCCAGCTCACCCCGGGACACCTCGCCCGACACCGGGGAGCTGTTTTTT. Its protein product is CASSPRDTSPDTGELFF.

This chain connects TRBV27 to TRBJ1-1, with 11 bases lining up with TRBD1. CDR1 is MNHEY, CDR2 SMNVEV, per germline (reference sequence). The CDR3 is 15 residues long. After removal of 3 bases from V and 4 bases from J, the junction contained 4 bases not matched to a gene. CDR3 sequence reads: CASSFGTGGSTEAFF. As DNA, the CDR3 is TGTGCCAGCAGTTTTGGGACAGGGGGGAGCACTGAAGCTTTCTTT.

The chain links TRBV12-3 or TRBV12-4 to TRBJ2-1; D gene uncertain. The CDR3 is 12 amino acids. Trimming left V 2 bases short and J 12 bases short, with 11 bases between. In DNA form, the CDR3 reads TGTGCCAGCAGTTTAACGGTAGCCTTGCAGTTCTTC. This sequence encodes CASSLTVALQFF.

V usage is TRBV12-3 or TRBV12-4 and J usage is TRBJ2-1; 7 nucleotides line up with TRBD2. The V segment lost 6 bases and the J segment 5 bases; nucleotides outside the gene matches: 4. The CDR3 is 13 amino acids. Here the CDR3 reads CASRVAGNNEQFF. In DNA form, the CDR3 reads TGTGCCAGCAGGGTAGCGGGCAACAATGAGCAGTTCTTC.

The chain employs TRBV4-2 and TRBJ2-6; D is uncertain. Trimming shortened V by 0 bases and J by 0 bases, and 9 bases separated the two germline ends. The germline CDR1 and CDR2 sequences are LGHNA and YNFKEQ. The CDR3 extends over 17 amino acids. CDR3 in amino acids: CASSQDSSNSGANVLTF. Here the CDR3 DNA reads TGTGCCAGCAGCCAAGATAGTTCGAACTCTGGGGCCAACGTCCTGACTTTC.

This clone was counted only a few times. J is TRBJ2-3 and V is TRBV11-2, with 13 bases aligning to TRBD2. The CDR3 extends over 17 amino acids. Germline CDR1 SGHAT, CDR2 FQNNGV. Germline trimming cut 2 bases from V and 4 bases from J; bases unmatched to any gene: 6. The CDR3 spells CASSLFGLAGVADTQYF. In DNA, the CDR3 is TGTGCCAGCAGCTTATTCGGACTAGCGGGAGTAGCAGATACGCAGTATTTT.